This TCR beta chain was identified in a study of blood T cell repertoires in COVID-19. Study-level information: Researchers got acute and convalescent COVID-19 samples from the United States, Italy and Spain.

Recovery among Cohort 3 donors was established by two negative PCRs, clearance, or symptom resolution. Authors' data handling: Researchers report that nucleated cell counts were estimated from reference gene primer amplification. Method: immunoSEQ multiplex PCR; TCRdb's copy keeps in-frame clones and lacks some. V, J and clone size are taken as reported in that table, and D and trimming were inferred from the DNA itself. The table lists about 380,000 clones, 70% to 90% of them singletons, with 1.2% in the top ten. The V segment lost 2 bases and the J segment 4 bases; nucleotides outside the gene matches: 7. Per germline, CDR1 LGHDT and CDR2 YNNKEL (reference sequence). The CDR3 contains 16 residues.

The clonotype comes from a woman younger than 30 who had recovered from COVID-19. V is TRBV3-1 (or the pseudogene TRBV3-2) and J is TRBJ1-2, with 10 bases aligning to TRBD1. Sequenced material: PBMCs or T cells enriched from blood (not recorded which). In DNA, the CDR3 is TGTGCCAGCAGCCAAATGACAGGGGGCTACCTCTATGGCTACACCTTC. Translating gives CASSQMTGGYLYGYTF.